One and the same sample provided the 27 T cell receptor beta chains below, sequenced in a study of T cells in localized non-small cell lung cancer. The data were produced by immunoSEQ multiplex PCR, yet TCRdb's version contains in-frame clones alone and is incomplete. This table has 25,000 to 30,000 clones, around 90% appearing once. The source material was peripheral blood, sampled before any cancer treatment. These receptors came from a female donor older than 55 with stage III squamous cell lung carcinoma.

The J gene is TRBJ1-4, the V gene TRBV11-2; TRBD1 agrees at 7 bases. V was clipped by 4 bases and J by 7 bases; unmatched bases: 12. The CDR3 length is 16 residues. CDR1 SGHAT and CDR2 FQNNGV come from the germline V gene. CDR3 DNA sequence: TGTGCCAGCAGCTCCTTAGGGACAGCGGGCAGTGAAAAACTGTTTTTT. It is translated as CASSSLGTAGSEKLFF.

This chain joins TRBV11-2 and TRBJ2-3; D is uncertain. Germline V gene sequence: CDR1 SGHAT, CDR2 FQNNGV. This CDR3 contains 15 residues. Trimming pared 2 bases from V and 4 bases from J, leaving 13 bases between. CDR3 residues: CASSLSTGRADTQYF. The DNA for the CDR3 is TGTGCCAGCAGCTTATCAACCGGCCGCGCAGATACGCAGTATTTT. The complete variable domain, with remaining parts taken from reference TRBV11-2 and TRBJ2-3, reads EAGVAQSPRYKIIEKRQSVAFWCNPISGHATLYWYQQILGQGPKLLIQFQNNGVVDDSQLPKDRFSAERLKGVDSTLKIQPAKLEDSAVYLCASSLSTGRADTQYFGPGTRLTVL.

This chain connects TRBV29-1 to TRBJ2-5, with 12 bases that match TRBD2. Germline V gives CDR1 SQVTM, CDR2 ANQGSEA. After removal of 4 bases from V and 5 bases from J, the junction contained 8 bases not matched to a gene. The CDR3 has 15 residues. For the CDR3, the DNA is TGCAGCGTTGGGCTACTAGCGGGAGGCCGGGAGACCCAGTACTTC. Translating gives CSVGLLAGGRETQYF.

J is TRBJ1-2 and V is TRBV5-1; 9 bases fit TRBD1. The trim removed 1 base at V and 0 bases at J, leaving 4 bases unmatched. CDR3 length equals 16 residues. The V gene's germline CDR1 is SGHRS and CDR2 YFSETQ. CDR3 coding DNA: TGCGCCAGCAGCTTGCCAGGACAGGGGCCTAACTATGGCTACACCTTC. The encoded protein is CASSLPGQGPNYGYTF.

V usage is TRBV19 and J usage is TRBJ1-1; D not resolved. V was shortened by 3 bases and J by 7 bases, with 15 bases between the two germline ends. CDR3 length equals 14 residues. Germline lookup yields CDR1 LNHDA and CDR2 SQIVND (reference sequence). The CDR3 spells CASSILGSPIEAFF. The CDR3 DNA reads as TGTGCCAGTAGTATTTTAGGGTCGCCTATTGAAGCTTTCTTT.

The chain has TRBV30 and TRBJ2-7; 8 bases match TRBD1. The trim removed 6 bases at V and 2 bases at J, leaving 3 bases unmatched. Per the germline V gene, CDR1 is GTSNPN and CDR2 is SVGIG (reference sequence). CDR3 length: 12 residues. CDR3 region: CACRTGPYEQYF. The CDR3 region has the DNA TGTGCCTGTAGGACAGGGCCCTACGAGCAGTACTTC.

Note on this clone: At the DNA level, this CDR3 is encoded by other sequences in the same sample as well. The genes are TRBV7-9 and TRBJ1-1, with D uncertain. With 3 bases removed from V and 0 bases from J, the gap between germline ends came to 5 bases. The CDR3 contains 13 residues. Germline loops: CDR1 SEHNR, CDR2 FQNEAQ (reference sequence). CDR3 DNA sequence: TGTGCCAGCAGCTTGGATATGAACACTGAAGCTTTCTTT. This codes for CASSLDMNTEAFF.

This chain links TRBV10-3 with TRBJ1-2; D remains unclear. V shed 3 bases and J shed 4 bases, with 9 bases lying between them. Per the germline V gene, CDR1 is ENHRY and CDR2 is SYGVKD. This CDR3 has 13 residues. The CDR3 nucleotides are TGTGCCATCAGTGATACGGCAGGCTATGGCTACACCTTC. This encodes CAISDTAGYGYTF.

The chain carries TRBV12-2 and TRBJ2-7; TRBD2, the D gene given by the table, was not confirmed from the DNA. TRBV12-2 is a pseudogene. The CDR3 loop spans 14 amino acids. The CDR3 DNA sequence: TGTGCAAGTCCCGAAACTAGCCCGGTCTACGAGCAGTACTTC. Residues: CASPETSPVYEQYF.

This chain links TRBV6-1 with TRBJ2-7, with TRBD2 matching 10 bases. V was clipped by 2 bases and J by 3 bases; unmatched bases: 4. Germline lookup yields CDR1 MNHNS and CDR2 SASEGT. The CDR3 sequence is 15 residues long. The CDR3 spells CASSESVAGGYEQYF. CDR3 sequence (DNA): TGTGCCAGCAGTGAATCGGTAGCGGGGGGCTACGAGCAGTACTTC.

This clone appeared a few times. The CDR3 loop is CASRGQGREQYF. The CDR3 DNA is TGTGCCAGCAGAGGGCAGGGAAGAGAGCAGTACTTC. This chain links TRBV6-5 with TRBJ2-7, with D possibly matching TRBD1 (5 bases). The CDR3 consists of 12 residues. In germline, CDR1 is MNHEY, CDR2 SVGAGI. V lost 6 bases, J lost 7 bases, and 13 bases lay in between.

CDR3 in DNA: TGTGCCAGCAGCCGACAGGGCCTCTATGGCTACACCTTC. It encodes CASSRQGLYGYTF. V is TRBV11-2 and J is TRBJ1-2; 7 nucleotides line up with TRBD1. Germline CDR1 and CDR2: SGHAT and FQNNGV. The CDR3 is 13 amino acids. The J segment lost 4 bases and the V segment lost 5 bases, leaving 4 bases of the junction unmatched.

The genes are TRBV27 and TRBJ2-7; D possibly uses TRBD1 or TRBD2 (5 bases each). V shed 5 bases and J shed 1 base, with 15 bases lying between them. The germline gives CDR1 MNHEY, CDR2 SMNVEV (reference sequence). The length of the CDR3 is 15 residues. CDR3: CASSRLGEGSYEQYF. In DNA form, the CDR3 reads TGTGCCAGCAGTCGGCTGGGGGAAGGGTCCTACGAGCAGTACTTC.

The rearrangement links TRBV5-6 to TRBJ2-1; D not resolved. Trimming cost V 4 bases and J 3 bases, with 5 bases left between them. Germline loops: CDR1 SGHDT, CDR2 YYEEEE. CDR3 length: 12 residues. CDR3 protein: CASSRDYNEQFF. In DNA form, the CDR3 reads TGTGCCAGCAGCAGGGACTACAATGAGCAGTTCTTC.

The chain uses TRBV28 and TRBJ2-1; D is perhaps TRBD1 (5 bases). Germline lookup yields CDR1 MDHEN and CDR2 SYDVKM. This CDR3 is 14 amino acids long. V gave up 6 bases and J gave up 5 bases, with 14 bases separating them. The CDR3 sequence is CASSLTGTNNEQFF. Here the CDR3 DNA reads TGTGCCAGCAGCCTAACAGGAACGAACAATGAGCAGTTCTTC.

The chain is built from TRBV6-4 and TRBJ1-2; the D gene is possibly TRBD1 (6 bases). The CDR3 consists of 16 residues. Germline lookup yields CDR1 MRHNA and CDR2 SNTAGT. The ends were cut back, 6 bases at V and 1 base at J, with 18 bases in the middle. The CDR3 DNA is TGTGCCAGCAGACCTAGTGACGGGGGCAATAACTATGGCTACACCTTC. As protein: CASRPSDGGNNYGYTF.

The rearrangement joins TRBV28 to TRBJ2-1; 7 bases are a match to TRBD2. The CDR3 has 15 residues. V dropped 5 bases and J dropped 0; count of bases not matched to a gene: 4. The germline CDR1 and CDR2 sequences are MDHEN and SYDVKM. The CDR3 region is CASSSGDLSYNEQFF. Here the CDR3 DNA reads TGTGCCAGCAGTAGCGGGGATCTCTCCTACAATGAGCAGTTCTTC. Full variable domain (remainder filled in from reference TRBV28 and TRBJ2-1): DVKVTQSSRYLVKRTGEKVFLECVQDMDHENMFWYRQDPGLGLRLIYFSYDVKMKEKGDIPEGYSVSREKKERFSLILESASTNQTSMYLCASSSGDLSYNEQFFGPGTRLTVL.

The table lists this clone with a count of one. V usage is TRBV19 and J usage is TRBJ1-1; 8 nucleotides align to TRBD1. The V segment lost 5 bases and the J segment 5 bases; nucleotides outside the gene matches: 4. Germline CDR1 is LNHDA and CDR2 is SQIVND (reference sequence). There are 13 residues in the CDR3. DNA of the CDR3: TGTGCCAGTAGTGTTGGGGACAGGACTGAAGCTTTCTTT. As protein: CASSVGDRTEAFF. The full variable domain, with the rest looked up from reference TRBV19 and TRBJ1-1, is DGGITQSPKYLFRKEGQNVTLSCEQNLNHDAMYWYRQDPGQGLRLIYYSQIVNDFQKGDIAEGYSVSREKKESFPLTVTSAQKNPTAFYLCASSVGDRTEAFFGQGTRLTVV.

The chain carries TRBV5-1 and TRBJ2-3; 7 bases fit TRBD1. The CDR3 loop spans 16 amino acids. Germline assignment: CDR1 SGHRS and CDR2 YFSETQ. The junction had 9 bases not matched to a gene; V was cut back by 4 bases and J by 1 base. CDR3 bases: TGCGCCAGCAGCCGCACAACAGGGGCGGGCACAGATACGCAGTATTTT. This gives the protein CASSRTTGAGTDTQYF. The full variable domain, with the rest looked up from reference TRBV5-1 and TRBJ2-3, is KAGVTQTPRYLIKTRGQQVTLSCSPISGHRSVSWYQQTPGQGLQFLFEYFSETQRNKGNFPGRFSGRQFSNSRSEMNVSTLELGDSALYLCASSRTTGAGTDTQYFGPGTRLTVL.

This sequence joins TRBV6-5 and TRBJ2-7; 11 positions match TRBD2. V trimming: 6 bases; J trimming: 4 bases; junction bases outside the gene matches: 8. The CDR3 has 15 residues. In germline, CDR1 is MNHEY, CDR2 SVGAGI. CDR3 loop: CASRPLAGGGYEQYF. CDR3 DNA sequence: TGTGCCAGCAGACCTCTAGCGGGAGGTGGGTACGAGCAGTACTTC.

The chain employs TRBV9 and TRBJ1-3; D is unresolved. CDR1 is SGDLS, CDR2 YYNGEE, per germline. Trimming shortened V by 0 bases and J by 4 bases, and 11 bases separated the two germline ends. This CDR3 has 15 residues. The CDR3 sequence is CASSVDPTGGNTIYF. The CDR3 coding sequence is TGTGCCAGCAGCGTAGACCCAACGGGGGGAAACACCATATATTTT.

The chain recombines TRBV19 with TRBJ1-5; D call uncertain. V was clipped by 3 bases and J by 1 base, with 7 bases between them. The CDR3 has 14 residues. In germline, CDR1 is LNHDA, CDR2 SQIVND (reference sequence). CDR3 coding DNA: TGTGCCAGTAGTATTGGATTGAGCAATCAGCCCCAGCATTTT. It is translated as CASSIGLSNQPQHF.

The chain carries TRBV2 and TRBJ1-4, with D unclear. Trimming pared 4 bases from V and 10 bases from J, leaving 4 bases between. The CDR3 sequence is 10 residues long. Germline values: CDR1 SNHLY, CDR2 FYNNEI. CDR3 DNA: TGTGCCAGCAGTGGCGTAAAACTGTTTTTT. This gives the protein CASSGVKLFF.

V and J are TRBV28 and TRBJ2-3; 11 bases match TRBD2. The V segment lost 2 bases and the J segment 5 bases; nucleotides outside the gene matches: 12. CDR1 and CDR2 (germline): MDHEN, SYDVKM. The CDR3 is 18 amino acids. CDR3 nucleotides: TGTGCCAGCAGTTTACGTCGGGATAGCGGGGGGGCCGTAGATACGCAGTATTTT. It encodes CASSLRRDSGGAVDTQYF.

This clone appeared a single time. The CDR3 coding sequence is TGTGCCAGACGGACATTTTTGAACACTGAAGCTTTCTTT. This codes for CARRTFLNTEAFF. The rearrangement joins TRBV7-7 to TRBJ1-1, with D tentatively TRBD1 (5 bases). Germline assignment: CDR1 SSHAT and CDR2 FNYEAQ (reference sequence). The CDR3 spans 13 residues. Between the trimmed V and J ends, which lost 9 bases and 0 bases, there was a span of 11 bases.

J is TRBJ2-3 and V is TRBV5-1; possibly TRBD1 for D (6 bases). CDR3 length equals 14 residues. In germline, CDR1 is SGHRS, CDR2 YFSETQ. The V end lost 2 bases, the J end lost 2 bases, and 9 bases lay between the germline ends. The CDR3 nucleotides read TGCGCCAGCAGCTTAGGACAGTTCACAGATACGCAGTATTTT. As protein: CASSLGQFTDTQYF.

This chain uses TRBV10-1 with TRBJ1-3; D might be TRBD1 (5 bases). The V gene's germline CDR1 is WNHNN and CDR2 SYGVQD (reference sequence). The V end lost 6 bases, the J end lost 0 bases, and 24 bases lay between the germline ends. There are 19 residues in the CDR3. The CDR3 DNA follows: TGCGCCAGCAGCCCCAGATCCTTGGCGGGGCCGACCTCTGGAAACACCATATATTTT. Its translation: CASSPRSLAGPTSGNTIYF.